The clone carrying this T cell receptor beta chain was seen more than once but under ten times. Its matching antigen is unknown. The sample originates from a study of beta chain features in type 1 diabetes. The CDR3 extends over 14 amino acids. Germline values: CDR1 SGHTA, CDR2 FQGTGA. The V gene lost 3 bases and the J gene lost 3 bases, with 10 bases spanning the gap. What was sequenced were expressed TCRB transcripts, since all of the isolated RNA had been reverse transcribed. Method: immunoSEQ multiplex PCR; TCRdb's copy keeps in-frame clones and lacks some. Here the sample spans roughly 700,000 clones, 10% to 15% being singletons. Study observations and caveats: Moderately but significantly shorter TCRB CDR3s were found in Type 1 diabetes patients in all four CD4+ subsets. Relative to healthy donors, patients appeared to have naive, central memory and Treg TCRB repertoires that were more similar.

Sequenced material: naive CD4+ T cells from blood. The receptor's source is a man aged 18-30 years with type 1 diabetes. The J gene is TRBJ2-3, the V gene TRBV7-3, with D tentatively TRBD2 (6 bases). CDR3 loop: CASSFSGGTDTQYF. The CDR3 region has the DNA TGTGCCAGCAGCTTCAGCGGAGGGACAGATACGCAGTATTTT.